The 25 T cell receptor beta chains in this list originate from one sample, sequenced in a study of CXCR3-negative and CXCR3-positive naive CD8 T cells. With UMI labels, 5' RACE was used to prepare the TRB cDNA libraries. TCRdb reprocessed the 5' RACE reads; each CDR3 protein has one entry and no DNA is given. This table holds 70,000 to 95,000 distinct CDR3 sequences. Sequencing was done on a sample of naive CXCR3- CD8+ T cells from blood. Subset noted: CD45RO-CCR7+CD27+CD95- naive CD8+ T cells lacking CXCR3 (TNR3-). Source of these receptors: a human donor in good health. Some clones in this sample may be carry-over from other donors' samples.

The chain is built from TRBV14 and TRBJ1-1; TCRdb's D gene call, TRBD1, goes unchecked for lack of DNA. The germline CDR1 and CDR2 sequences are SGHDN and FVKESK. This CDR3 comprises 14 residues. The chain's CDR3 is CASSLGGRWTEAFF. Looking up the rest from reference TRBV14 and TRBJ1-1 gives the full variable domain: EAGVTQFPSHSVIEKGQTVTLRCDPISGHDNLYWYRRVMGKEIKFLLHFVKESKQDESGMPNNRFLAERTGGTYSTLKVQPAELEDSGVYFCASSLGGRWTEAFFGQGTRLTVV.

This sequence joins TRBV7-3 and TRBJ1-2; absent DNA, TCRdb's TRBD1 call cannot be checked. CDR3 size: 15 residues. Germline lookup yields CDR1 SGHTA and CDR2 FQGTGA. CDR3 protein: CASSYGTEDFYGYTF.

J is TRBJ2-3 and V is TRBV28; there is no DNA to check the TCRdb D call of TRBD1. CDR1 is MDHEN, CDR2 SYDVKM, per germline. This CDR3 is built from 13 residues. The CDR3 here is CASSFGREDTQYF.

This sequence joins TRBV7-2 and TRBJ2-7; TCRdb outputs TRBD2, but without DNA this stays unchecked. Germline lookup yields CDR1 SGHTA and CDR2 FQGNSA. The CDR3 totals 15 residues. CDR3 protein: CASSPTLAGANEQYF.

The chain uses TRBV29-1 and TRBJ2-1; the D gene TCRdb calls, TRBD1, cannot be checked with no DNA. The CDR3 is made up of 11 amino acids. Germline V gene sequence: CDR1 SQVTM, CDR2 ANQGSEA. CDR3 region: CSVIPGNEQFF.

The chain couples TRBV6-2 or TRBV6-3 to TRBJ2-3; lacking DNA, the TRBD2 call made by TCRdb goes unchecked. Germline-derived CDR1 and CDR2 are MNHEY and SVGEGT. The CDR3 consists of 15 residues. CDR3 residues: CASSYPGTYTDTQYF.

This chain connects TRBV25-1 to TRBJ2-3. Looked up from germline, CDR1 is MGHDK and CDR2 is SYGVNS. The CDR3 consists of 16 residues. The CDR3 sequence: CASSEWVTRIGDTQYF. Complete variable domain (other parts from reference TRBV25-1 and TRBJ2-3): EADIYQTPRYLVIGTGKKITLECSQTMGHDKMYWYQQDPGMELHLIHYSYGVNSTEKGDLSSESTVSRIRTEHFPLTLESARPSHTSQYLCASSEWVTRIGDTQYFGPGTRLTVL.

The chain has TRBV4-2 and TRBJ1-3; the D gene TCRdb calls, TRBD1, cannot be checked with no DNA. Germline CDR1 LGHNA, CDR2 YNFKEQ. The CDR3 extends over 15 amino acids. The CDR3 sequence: CASSPPGQGYDTIYF.

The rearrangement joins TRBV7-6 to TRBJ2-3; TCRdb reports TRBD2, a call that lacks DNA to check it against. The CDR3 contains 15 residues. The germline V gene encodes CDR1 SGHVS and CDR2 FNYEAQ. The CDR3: CASSLVTGRLDTQYF.

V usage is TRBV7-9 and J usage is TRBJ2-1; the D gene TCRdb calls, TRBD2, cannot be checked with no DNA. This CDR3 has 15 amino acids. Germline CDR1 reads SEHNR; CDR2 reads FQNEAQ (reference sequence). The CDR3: CASSGRDSIGNEQFF.

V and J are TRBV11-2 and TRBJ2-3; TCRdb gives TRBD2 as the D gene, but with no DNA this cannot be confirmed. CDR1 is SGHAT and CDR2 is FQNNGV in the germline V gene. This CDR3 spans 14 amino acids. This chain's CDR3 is CASSLGRNLDTQYF.

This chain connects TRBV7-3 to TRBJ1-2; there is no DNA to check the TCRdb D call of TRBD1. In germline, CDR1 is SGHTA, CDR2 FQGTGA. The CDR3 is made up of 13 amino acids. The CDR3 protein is CASRAQGGDGYTF.

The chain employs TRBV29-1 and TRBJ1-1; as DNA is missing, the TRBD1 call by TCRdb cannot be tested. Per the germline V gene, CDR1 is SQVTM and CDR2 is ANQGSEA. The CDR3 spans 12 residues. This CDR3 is CSVEVDQGAAFF.

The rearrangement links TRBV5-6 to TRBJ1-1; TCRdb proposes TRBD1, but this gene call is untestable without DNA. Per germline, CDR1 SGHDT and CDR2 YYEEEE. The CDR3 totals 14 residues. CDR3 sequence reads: CASSLVDSPFEAFF.

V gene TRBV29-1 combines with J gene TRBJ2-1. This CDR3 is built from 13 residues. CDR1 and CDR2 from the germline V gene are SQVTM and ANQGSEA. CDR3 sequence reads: CSVESSDNNEQFF.

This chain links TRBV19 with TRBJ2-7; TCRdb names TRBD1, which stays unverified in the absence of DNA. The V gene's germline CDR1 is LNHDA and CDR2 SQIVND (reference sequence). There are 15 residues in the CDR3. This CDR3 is CASRQQGDYHYEQYF.

CDR3 loop: CSVGVPPPVGYTF. This rearrangement joins TRBV29-1 to TRBJ1-2. The V gene's germline CDR1 is SQVTM and CDR2 ANQGSEA. This CDR3 contains 13 residues. The entire variable domain, with the rest obtained from reference TRBV29-1 and TRBJ1-2, is as follows: SAVISQKPSRDICQRGTSLTIQCQVDSQVTMMFWYRQQPGQSLTLIATANQGSEATYESGFVIDKFPISRPNLTFSTLTVSNMSPEDSSIYLCSVGVPPPVGYTFGSGTRLTVV.

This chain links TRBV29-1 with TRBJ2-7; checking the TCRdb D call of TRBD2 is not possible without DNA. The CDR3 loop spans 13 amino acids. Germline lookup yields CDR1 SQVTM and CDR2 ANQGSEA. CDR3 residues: CSASGGGSYEQYF.

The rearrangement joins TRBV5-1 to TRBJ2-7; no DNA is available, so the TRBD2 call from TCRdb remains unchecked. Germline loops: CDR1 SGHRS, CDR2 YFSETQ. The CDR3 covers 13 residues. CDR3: CASSGAGAYEQYF.

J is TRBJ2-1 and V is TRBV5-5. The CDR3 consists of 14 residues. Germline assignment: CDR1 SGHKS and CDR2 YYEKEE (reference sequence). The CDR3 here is CASSLFRQSNEQFF.

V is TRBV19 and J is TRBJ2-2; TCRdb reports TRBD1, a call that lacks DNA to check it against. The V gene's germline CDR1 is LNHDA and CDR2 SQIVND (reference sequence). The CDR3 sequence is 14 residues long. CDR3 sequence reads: CASSWDRVTGELFF.

CDR3 in amino acids: CASSQSRQGRTGELFF. V usage is TRBV23-1 and J usage is TRBJ2-2; absent DNA, TCRdb's TRBD1 call cannot be checked. TRBV23-1 belongs to the ORF category, with a function that is uncertain. The CDR3 spans 16 residues.

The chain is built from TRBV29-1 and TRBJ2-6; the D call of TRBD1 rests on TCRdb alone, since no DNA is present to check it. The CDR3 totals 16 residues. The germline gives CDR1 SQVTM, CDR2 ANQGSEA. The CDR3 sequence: CSVLDSPRRGANVLTF.

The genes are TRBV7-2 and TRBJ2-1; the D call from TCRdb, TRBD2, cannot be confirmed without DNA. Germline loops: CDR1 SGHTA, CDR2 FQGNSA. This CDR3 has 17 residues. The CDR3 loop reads CASSFPILAGFYNEQFF.

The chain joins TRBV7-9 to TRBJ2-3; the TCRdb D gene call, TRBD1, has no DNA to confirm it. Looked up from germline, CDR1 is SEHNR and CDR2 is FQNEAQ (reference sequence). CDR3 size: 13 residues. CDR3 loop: CASSFPLTDTQYF.